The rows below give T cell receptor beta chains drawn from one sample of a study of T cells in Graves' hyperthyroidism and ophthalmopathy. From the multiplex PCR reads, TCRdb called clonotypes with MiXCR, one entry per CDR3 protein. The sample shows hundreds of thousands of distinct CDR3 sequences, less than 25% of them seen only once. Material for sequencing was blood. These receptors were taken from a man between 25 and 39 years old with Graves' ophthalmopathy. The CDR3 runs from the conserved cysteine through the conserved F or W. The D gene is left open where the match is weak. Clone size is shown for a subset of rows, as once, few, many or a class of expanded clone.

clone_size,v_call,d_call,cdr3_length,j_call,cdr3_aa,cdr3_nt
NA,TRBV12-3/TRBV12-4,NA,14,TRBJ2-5,CASRGGGDQETQYF,TGTGCCAGCAGAGGTGGAGGGGACCAAGAGACCCAGTACTTC
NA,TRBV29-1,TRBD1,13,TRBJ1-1,CSVWDRMNTEAFF,TGCAGCGTTTGGGACAGGATGAACACTGAAGCTTTCTTT
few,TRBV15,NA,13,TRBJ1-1,CATSPTMGTEAFF,TGTGCCACCAGCCCTACAATGGGGACTGAAGCTTTCTTT
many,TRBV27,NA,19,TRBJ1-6,CASRTQVATGSSYNSPLHF,TGTGCCAGCAGGACCCAAGTTGCGACGGGGAGCTCCTATAATTCACCCCTCCACTTT
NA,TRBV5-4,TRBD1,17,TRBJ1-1,CASSFRFRTGMNTEAFF,TGTGCCAGCAGCTTTCGTTTTAGGACAGGTATGAACACTGAAGCTTTCTTT
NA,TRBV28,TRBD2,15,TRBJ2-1,CASSVSGTSGLQQFF,TGTGCCAGCAGTGTTTCCGGGACTAGCGGGCTTCAGCAGTTCTTC
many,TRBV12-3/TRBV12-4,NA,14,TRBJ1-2,CASSFGTDNYGYTF,TGTGCCAGCAGTTTCGGGACGGATAACTATGGCTACACCTTC
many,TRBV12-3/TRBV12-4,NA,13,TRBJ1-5,CASSQSDAQPQHF,TGTGCCAGCAGTCAAAGCGACGCTCAGCCCCAGCATTTT
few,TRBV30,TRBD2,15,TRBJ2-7,CAWRITGLAGNEQYF,TGTGCCTGGAGAATAACGGGACTAGCGGGTAACGAGCAGTACTTC
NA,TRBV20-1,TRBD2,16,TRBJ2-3,CSARGLPSLSTDTQYF,TGCAGTGCTAGGGGACTACCTTCCCTTAGCACAGATACGCAGTATTTT
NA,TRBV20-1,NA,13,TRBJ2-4,CSAPPPLGNIQYF,TGCAGTGCCCCCCCGCCCCTGGGGAACATTCAGTACTTC
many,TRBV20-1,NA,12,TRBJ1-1,CSARPRGPEAFF,TGCAGTGCTAGACCGAGGGGCCCTGAAGCTTTCTTT
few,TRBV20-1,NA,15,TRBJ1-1,CSALRRGTGSTEAFF,TGCAGTGCACTGAGGAGGGGAACAGGAAGCACTGAAGCTTTCTTT
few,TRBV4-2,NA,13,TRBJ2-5,CASSQEVAETQYF,TGTGCCAGCAGCCAAGAGGTCGCGGAGACCCAGTACTTC
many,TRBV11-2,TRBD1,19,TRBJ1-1,CASTPKPHGRGRSWTEAFF,TGTGCCAGCACCCCTAAGCCTCACGGTAGGGGGCGAAGTTGGACTGAAGCTTTCTTT
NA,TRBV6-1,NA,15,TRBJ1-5,CASKPYRSINQPQHF,TGTGCCAGCAAACCATACAGGTCGATCAATCAGCCCCAGCATTTT
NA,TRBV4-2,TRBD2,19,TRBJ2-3,CASSQVTSGSTISRNTQYF,TGTGCCAGCAGCCAAGTGACTAGCGGGAGTACTATTAGTCGGAATACGCAGTATTTT
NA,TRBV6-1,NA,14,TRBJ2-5,CASRPPGTQETQYF,TGTGCCAGCAGACCCCCCGGGACACAAGAGACCCAGTACTTC
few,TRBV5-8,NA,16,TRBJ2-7,CASSLSGRGRFHEQYF,TGTGCCAGCAGCTTGTCTGGGCGGGGGCGATTCCACGAGCAGTACTTC
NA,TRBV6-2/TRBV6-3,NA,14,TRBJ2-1,CASSYAPPRREQFF,TGTGCCAGCAGTTACGCACCCCCCCGGAGGGAGCAGTTCTTC
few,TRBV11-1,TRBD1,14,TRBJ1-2,CASSSRQGYYGYTF,TGTGCCAGCAGCTCCCGACAGGGCTACTATGGCTACACCTTC
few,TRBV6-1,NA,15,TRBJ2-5,CASSFGTRGRETQYF,TGTGCCAGCAGCTTCGGGACAAGGGGCCGGGAGACCCAGTACTTC
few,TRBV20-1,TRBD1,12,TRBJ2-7,CSAGTGAHEQYF,TGCAGTGCTGGGACAGGGGCCCACGAGCAGTACTTC
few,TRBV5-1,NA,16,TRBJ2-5,CASSLYGRGPQETQYF,TGCGCCAGCAGCTTGTATGGGAGGGGGCCTCAAGAGACCCAGTACTTC
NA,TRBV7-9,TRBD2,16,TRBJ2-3,CASSLLGGSGSDTQYF,TGTGCCAGCAGCTTATTGGGCGGGAGCGGCTCAGATACGCAGTATTTT
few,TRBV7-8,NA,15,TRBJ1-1,CASSLEVWEGTEAFF,TGTGCCAGCAGCTTAGAGGTATGGGAGGGCACTGAAGCTTTCTTT
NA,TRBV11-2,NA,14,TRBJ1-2,CASSPSSGGYGYTF,TGTGCCAGCAGCCCCAGTTCAGGCGGCTATGGCTACACCTTC
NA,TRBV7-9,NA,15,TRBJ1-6,CASSSGTEGNSPLHF,TGTGCCAGCAGCTCCGGGACGGAGGGGAATTCACCCCTCCACTTT
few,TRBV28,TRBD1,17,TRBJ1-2,CASSSIPSTGGDYGYTF,TGTGCCAGCAGTTCCATCCCCTCGACAGGGGGCGACTATGGCTACACCTTC
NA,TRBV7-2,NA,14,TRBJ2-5,CASSSLGVGETQYF,TGTGCCAGCAGCTCCCTAGGGGTCGGTGAGACCCAGTACTTC
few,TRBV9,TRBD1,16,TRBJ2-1,CASSVGGGQGTNEQFF,TGTGCCAGCAGCGTAGGAGGGGGACAGGGAACCAATGAGCAGTTCTTC
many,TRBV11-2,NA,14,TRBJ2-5,CASSSSPLQETQYF,TGTGCCAGCAGCTCATCACCCCTCCAAGAGACCCAGTACTTC
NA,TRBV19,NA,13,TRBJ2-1,CASSTGVWNEQFF,TGTGCCAGTAGCACGGGAGTTTGGAATGAGCAGTTCTTC
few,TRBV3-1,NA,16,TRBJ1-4,CASSQALGPTGEKLFF,TGTGCCAGCAGCCAAGCCCTCGGTCCCACCGGTGAAAAACTGTTTTTT
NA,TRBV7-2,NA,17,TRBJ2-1,CASSLGPPGHSYNEQFF,TGTGCCAGCAGCTTAGGGCCGCCGGGACATAGTTACAATGAGCAGTTCTTC
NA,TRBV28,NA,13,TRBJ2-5,CASSDGSKETQYF,TGTGCCAGCAGCGACGGGAGTAAAGAGACCCAGTACTTC
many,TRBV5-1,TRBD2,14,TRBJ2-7,CASSLALAGAEQYF,TGCGCCAGCAGCTTGGCTCTAGCGGGAGCCGAGCAGTACTTC
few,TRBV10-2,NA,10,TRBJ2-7,CASSADEQYF,TGCGCCAGCAGTGCAGACGAGCAGTACTTC
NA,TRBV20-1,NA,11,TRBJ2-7,CSAQTPYEQYF,TGCAGTGCTCAGACCCCCTACGAGCAGTACTTC
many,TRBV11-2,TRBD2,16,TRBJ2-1,CASSLGLAVSYNEQFF,TGTGCCAGCAGCTTAGGACTAGCGGTCTCCTACAATGAGCAGTTCTTC
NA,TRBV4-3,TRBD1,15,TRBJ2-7,CASSHIRDSIYEQYF,TGCGCCAGCAGCCACATACGGGACAGCATCTACGAGCAGTACTTC
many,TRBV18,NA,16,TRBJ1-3,CASSPSDGTSGNTIYF,TGTGCCAGCTCACCATCGGATGGTACCTCTGGAAACACCATATATTTT
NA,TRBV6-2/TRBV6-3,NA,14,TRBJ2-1,CASSYPQSYNEQFF,TGTGCCAGCAGTTACCCCCAGTCTTACAATGAGCAGTTCTTC
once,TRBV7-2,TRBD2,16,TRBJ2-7,CASSQDTTSGSYEQYF,TGTGCCAGCAGCCAAGATACTACTAGCGGGAGCTACGAGCAGTACTTC
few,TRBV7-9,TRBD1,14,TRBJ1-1,CASSLRQGDTEAFF,TGTGCCAGCAGCTTACGACAGGGAGACACTGAAGCTTTCTTT
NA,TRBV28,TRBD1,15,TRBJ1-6,CASSFLQGANSPLHF,TGTGCCAGCAGTTTTTTGCAGGGGGCAAATTCACCCCTCCACTTT
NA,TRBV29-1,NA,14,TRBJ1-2,CSVQAGRINYGYTF,TGCAGCGTTCAGGCAGGACGAATTAACTATGGCTACACCTTC
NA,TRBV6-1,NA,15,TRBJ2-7,CASSPRTGDRGEQYF,TGTGCCAGCAGTCCCCGAACAGGCGATCGTGGCGAGCAGTACTTC
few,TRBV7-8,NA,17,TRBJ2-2,CASSPRPPNANTGELFF,TGTGCCAGCAGCCCGAGGCCGCCAAACGCGAACACCGGGGAGCTGTTTTTT
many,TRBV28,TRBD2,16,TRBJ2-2,CASSLPGLVSTGELFF,TGTGCCAGCAGTTTGCCGGGACTAGTGTCGACCGGGGAGCTGTTTTTT
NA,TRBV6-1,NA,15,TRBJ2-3,CASSARSPQTDTQYF,TGTGCCAGCAGTGCGCGATCCCCCCAGACAGATACGCAGTATTTT
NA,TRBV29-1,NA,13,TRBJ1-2,CSVRGGFDYGYTF,TGCAGCGTTCGAGGAGGGTTCGATTATGGCTACACCTTC
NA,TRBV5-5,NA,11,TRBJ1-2,CAPGTPYGYTF,TGTGCCCCCGGGACTCCCTATGGCTACACCTTC
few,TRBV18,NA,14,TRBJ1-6,CASSPGTNNSPLHF,TGTGCCAGCTCCCCTGGGACAAATAATTCACCCCTCCACTTT
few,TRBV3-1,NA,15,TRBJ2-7,CASSQDALRSYEQYF,TGTGCCAGCAGCCAAGATGCGTTACGCTCCTACGAGCAGTACTTC
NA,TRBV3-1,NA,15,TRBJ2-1,CASSQEAVAYNEQFF,TGTGCCAGCAGCCAAGAGGCGGTAGCCTACAATGAGCAGTTCTTC
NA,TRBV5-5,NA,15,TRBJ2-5,CASSPGTAPRETQYF,TGTGCCAGCAGCCCAGGGACGGCCCCCCGAGAGACCCAGTACTTC
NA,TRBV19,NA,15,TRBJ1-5,CASSREGSSNQPQHF,TGTGCCAGTAGCAGGGAGGGCTCTAGCAATCAGCCCCAGCATTTT
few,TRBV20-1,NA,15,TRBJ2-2,CSARTPEGGPGELFF,TGCAGTGCCCGCACCCCCGAAGGTGGGCCCGGGGAGCTGTTTTTT
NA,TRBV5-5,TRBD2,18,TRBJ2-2,CASSSRPKREGLTGELFF,TGTGCCAGCAGCTCCCGACCAAAGCGGGAGGGCCTTACCGGGGAGCTGTTTTTT